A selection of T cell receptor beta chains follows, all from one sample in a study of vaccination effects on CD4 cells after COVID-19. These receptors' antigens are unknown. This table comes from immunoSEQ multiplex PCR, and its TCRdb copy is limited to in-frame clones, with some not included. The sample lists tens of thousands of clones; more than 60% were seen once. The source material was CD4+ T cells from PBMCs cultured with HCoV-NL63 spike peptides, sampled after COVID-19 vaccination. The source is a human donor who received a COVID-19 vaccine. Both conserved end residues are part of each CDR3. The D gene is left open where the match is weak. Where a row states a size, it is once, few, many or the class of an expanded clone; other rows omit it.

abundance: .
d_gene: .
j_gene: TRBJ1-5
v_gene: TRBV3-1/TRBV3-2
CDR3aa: CASSQVNQPQHF
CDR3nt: TGTGCCAGCAGCCAAGTAAATCAGCCCCAGCATTTT

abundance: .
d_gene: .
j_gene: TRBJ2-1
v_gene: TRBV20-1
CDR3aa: CSASNGENNEQFF
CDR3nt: TGCAGTGCTAGTAATGGGGAAAACAATGAGCAGTTCTTC

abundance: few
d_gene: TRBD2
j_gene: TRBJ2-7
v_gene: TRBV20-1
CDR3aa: CSANDIAGRYEQYF
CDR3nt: TGCAGTGCTAATGATATAGCGGGGAGATACGAGCAGTACTTC

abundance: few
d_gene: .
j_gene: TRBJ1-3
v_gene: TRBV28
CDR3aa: CASSSRTGNTIYF
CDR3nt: TGTGCCAGCAGTTCTCGGACTGGAAACACCATATATTTT

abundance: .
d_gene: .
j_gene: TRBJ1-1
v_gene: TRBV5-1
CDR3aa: CASSRGLFTEAFF
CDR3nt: TGCGCCAGCAGCCGAGGGCTGTTCACTGAAGCTTTCTTT

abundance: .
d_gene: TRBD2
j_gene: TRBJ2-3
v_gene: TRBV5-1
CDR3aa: CASSGGTNPSTDTQYF
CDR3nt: TGCGCCAGCAGCGGGGGGACTAACCCTAGCACAGATACGCAGTATTTT

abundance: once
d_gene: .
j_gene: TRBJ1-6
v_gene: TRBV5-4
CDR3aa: CASSLDPGKSSPLHF
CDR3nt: TGTGCCAGCAGCTTGGACCCAGGGAAGAGTTCACCCCTCCACTTT

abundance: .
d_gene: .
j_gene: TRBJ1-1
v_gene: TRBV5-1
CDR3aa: CASSLYVNTEAFF
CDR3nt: TGCGCCAGCAGCTTGTATGTGAACACTGAAGCTTTCTTT

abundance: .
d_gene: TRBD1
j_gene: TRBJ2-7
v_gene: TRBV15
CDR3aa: CATSRARGQASYEQYF
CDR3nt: TGTGCCACCAGCAGAGCTCGCGGACAGGCTTCCTACGAGCAGTACTTC

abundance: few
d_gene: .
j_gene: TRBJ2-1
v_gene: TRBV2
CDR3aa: CASRDFNLHEFF
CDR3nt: TGTGCCAGCAGGGACTTCAACCTACACGAGTTCTTC

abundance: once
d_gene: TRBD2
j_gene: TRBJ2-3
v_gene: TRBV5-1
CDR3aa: CASSSVSSGGTDTQYF
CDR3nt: TGCGCCAGCAGTTCAGTATCTAGCGGCGGCACAGATACGCAGTATTTT

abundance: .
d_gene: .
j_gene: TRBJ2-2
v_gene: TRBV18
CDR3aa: CASSPADLQGGSGELFF
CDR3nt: TGTGCCAGCTCACCCGCTGACCTACAGGGTGGTTCCGGGGAGCTGTTTTTT

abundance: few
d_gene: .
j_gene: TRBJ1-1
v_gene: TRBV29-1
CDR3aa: CSVPNLQGSATEAFF
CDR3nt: TGCAGCGTCCCGAATTTACAGGGCTCGGCCACTGAAGCTTTCTTT

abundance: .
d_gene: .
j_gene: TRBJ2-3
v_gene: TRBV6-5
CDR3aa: CASGQTLLGADTQYF
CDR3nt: TGTGCCAGCGGCCAGACTCTCCTGGGGGCAGATACGCAGTATTTT

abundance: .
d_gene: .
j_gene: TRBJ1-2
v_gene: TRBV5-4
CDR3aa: CASSLNSGYGYTF
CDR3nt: TGTGCCAGCAGCTTGAATAGTGGCTATGGCTACACCTTC

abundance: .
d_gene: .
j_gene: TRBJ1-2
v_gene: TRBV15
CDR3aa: CATIPGDRGYGYTF
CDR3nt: TGTGCCACCATCCCAGGGGACCGGGGCTATGGCTACACCTTC

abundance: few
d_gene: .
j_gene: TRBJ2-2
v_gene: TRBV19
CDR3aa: CASNPSNTGELFF
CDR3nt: TGTGCCAGCAACCCTTCGAACACCGGGGAGCTGTTTTTT

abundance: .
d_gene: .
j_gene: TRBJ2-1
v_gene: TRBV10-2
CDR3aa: CASRETNEQFF
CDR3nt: TGCGCCAGCAGGGAAACAAATGAGCAGTTCTTC

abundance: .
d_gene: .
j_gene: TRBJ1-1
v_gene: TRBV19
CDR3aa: CASLGPFTTEAFF
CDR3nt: TGTGCCAGCCTCGGTCCTTTCACGACTGAAGCTTTCTTT

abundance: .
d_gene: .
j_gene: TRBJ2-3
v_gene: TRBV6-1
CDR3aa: CASSEPNTDTQYF
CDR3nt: TGTGCCAGCAGTGAACCGAACACAGATACGCAGTATTTT

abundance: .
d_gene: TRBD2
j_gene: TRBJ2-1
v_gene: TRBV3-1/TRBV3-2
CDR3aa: CASSQDPAGGSYNEQFF
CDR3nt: TGTGCCAGCAGCCAAGATCCGGCGGGGGGGTCCTACAATGAGCAGTTCTTC

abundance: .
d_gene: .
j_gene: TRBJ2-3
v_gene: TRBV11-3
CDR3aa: CASSRDLNSDTQYF
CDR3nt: TGTGCCAGCAGCCGGGACCTTAACTCAGATACGCAGTATTTT

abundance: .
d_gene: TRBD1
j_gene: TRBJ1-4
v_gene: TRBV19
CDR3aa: CASRRGLTTNEKLFF
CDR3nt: TGTGCCAGTCGCAGGGGGCTCACAACTAATGAAAAACTGTTTTTT

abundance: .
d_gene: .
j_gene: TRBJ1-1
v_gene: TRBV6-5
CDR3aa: CASIPQGNVGRAFF
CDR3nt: TGTGCCAGCATTCCTCAGGGGAACGTCGGGCGAGCTTTCTTT

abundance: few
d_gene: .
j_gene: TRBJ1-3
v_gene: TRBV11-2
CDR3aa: CASTTSSAGNTIYF
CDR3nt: TGTGCCAGCACCACCTCTTCCGCTGGAAACACCATATATTTT

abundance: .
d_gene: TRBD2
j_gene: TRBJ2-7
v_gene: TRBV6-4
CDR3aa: CASSKLAGVSAYEQYF
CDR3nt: TGTGCCAGCAGTAAACTAGCGGGAGTATCGGCCTACGAGCAGTACTTC

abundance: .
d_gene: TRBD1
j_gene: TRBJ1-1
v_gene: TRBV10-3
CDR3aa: CAIRTGGPNTEAFF
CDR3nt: TGTGCCATTAGGACAGGTGGACCGAACACTGAAGCTTTCTTT

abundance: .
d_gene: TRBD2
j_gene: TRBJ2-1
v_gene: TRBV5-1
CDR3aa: CASSPTSGSNSYNEQFF
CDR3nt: TGCGCCAGCAGCCCCACTAGCGGGAGTAATTCCTACAATGAGCAGTTCTTC

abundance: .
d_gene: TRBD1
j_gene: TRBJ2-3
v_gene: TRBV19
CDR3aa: CASSIGQGLTDTQYF
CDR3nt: TGTGCCAGTAGTATTGGACAGGGCCTCACAGATACGCAGTATTTT

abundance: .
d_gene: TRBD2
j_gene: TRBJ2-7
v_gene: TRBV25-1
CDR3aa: CASSKGTKEQYF
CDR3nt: TGTGCCAGCAGTAAAGGGACTAAAGAGCAGTACTTC

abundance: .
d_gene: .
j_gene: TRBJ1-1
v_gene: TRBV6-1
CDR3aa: CASSEKENTEAFF
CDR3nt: TGTGCCAGCAGTGAAAAGGAGAACACTGAAGCTTTCTTT

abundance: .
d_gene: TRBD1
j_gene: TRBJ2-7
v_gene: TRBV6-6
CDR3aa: CASSYGTGAPLGF
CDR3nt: TGTGCCAGCAGTTACGGGACAGGGGCCCCTCTGGGCTTC

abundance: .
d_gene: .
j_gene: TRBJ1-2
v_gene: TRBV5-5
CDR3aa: CASSLLGYGYTF
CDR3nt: TGTGCCAGCAGCCTACTCGGCTATGGCTACACCTTC

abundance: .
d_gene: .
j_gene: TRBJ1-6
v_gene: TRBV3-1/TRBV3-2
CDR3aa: CASSRGLDNSPLHF
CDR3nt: TGTGCCAGCAGCCGAGGACTGGATAATTCACCCCTCCACTTT

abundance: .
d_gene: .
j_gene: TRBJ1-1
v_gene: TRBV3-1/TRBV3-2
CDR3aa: CASSLQGNTEAFF
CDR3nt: TGTGCCAGCAGCTTACAGGGGAACACTGAAGCTTTCTTT

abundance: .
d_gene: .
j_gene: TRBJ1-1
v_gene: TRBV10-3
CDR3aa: CAIRADSEAFF
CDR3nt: TGTGCCATCAGGGCAGACAGTGAAGCTTTCTTT